This T cell receptor beta chain was recovered during a study of Ad26.COV2.S vaccination and SARS-CoV-2 variants. On the study more broadly: Administration of Ad26.COV2.S was intramuscular, either once or twice 56 days apart.

Germline V gene lookup returns CDR1 SGHTA and CDR2 FQGTGA. CDR3 length equals 13 residues. The ends were cut back, 5 bases at V and 9 bases at J, with 14 bases in the middle. TCRdb's table, derived via immunoSEQ multiplex PCR, lists solely in-frame clones and lacks some. Here the sample spans about 480,000 clones, around nine tenths being singletons. Treatment described: about 20 received Ad26.COV2.S at low or high dose, single or two shots; several received placebo; per-sample allocation not given. Samples came from day 63 after the first vaccine or placebo injection. The sequence derives from a person between 18 and 65 years old who received the Ad26.COV2.S COVID-19 vaccine or a placebo. This specimen was peripheral blood, taken in a trial of Ad26.COV2.S vaccine versus placebo. The chain uses TRBV7-3 and TRBJ2-1; D is unclear. The DNA of the CDR3 is TGTGCCAGCAGCCTACCCCAATTATCTGAGCAGTTCTTC. It is translated as CASSLPQLSEQFF.